This TCR beta chain was recovered during a study of T-cell reconstitution after alpha-beta-depleted transplantation in children. Unique molecular identifiers tagged the TCRbeta library. TCRdb used MiXCR to reprocess the PCR reads, holding one entry per CDR3 protein. The sample has approximately 490,000 distinct CDR3 sequences, about 12% seen once. Trimming stripped 5 bases from V and 4 bases from J, with 12 bases between. CDR3 length: 12 residues. Per germline, CDR1 DFQATT and CDR2 SNEGSKA (reference sequence). This clonotype appeared a few times. This sequence originates from a human donor who donated a stem cell graft to a child with combined immunodeficiency. The rearrangement uses TRBV20-1 and TRBJ2-7; D perhaps matches TRBD2 (6 bases). The sequenced sample was PBMCs from the stem cell graft donor, obtained from the stem cell graft. The CDR3: CSAGGPLYEQYF. CDR3 DNA sequence: TGCAGTGCTGGAGGGCCCCTATACGAGCAGTACTTC.